The T cell receptor (beta chain) described here comes from a study of T cell changes during pregnancy in multiple sclerosis. In this sample, this clone turned up a few times. There are 12 residues in the CDR3. The V end was cut by 5 bases, the J end by 4 bases, with 6 bases between. Per germline, CDR1 ENHRY and CDR2 SYGVKD. Repertoires were generated with immunoSEQ multiplex PCR, while TCRdb's copy carries only in-frame clones and drops some. This sample has over 70,000 clones; about 90% occur once, and the top ten carry 1.5% to 2%. This sequence joins TRBV10-3 and TRBJ2-1; unclear D gene. The specimen comprised peripheral blood, sampled in the first trimester of pregnancy. The clonotype was recovered from a female donor in good health, enrolled as a control in a pregnancy study. CDR3 in DNA: TGTGCCATCAGTCAGGATTACAATGAGCAGTTCTTC. Protein: CAISQDYNEQFF.